A single sample is the source of the 5 T cell receptor beta chains below, sequenced in a study of prognosis after radiotherapy for stage I lung cancer. Two-round multiplex PCR amplified TCR beta CDR3 from genomic DNA. Primers (each specific to one TRBV or TRBJ gene) were used in first-round PCR. TCRdb re-analysed the multiplex PCR reads in MiXCR, keeping a single row per CDR3 protein. Among fewer than 50,000 distinct CDR3 sequences listed, less than 25% were seen once. Specimen: PBMCs, collected before or after stereotactic body radiation therapy (not recorded which). The origin of the receptors is a donor aged 50 or older with non-small cell lung cancer.

This clonotype was picked up many times. The chain carries TRBV6-4 and TRBJ1-5; D remains ambiguous. V was clipped by 5 bases and J by 6 bases, with 20 bases between them. The CDR3 covers 16 residues. In germline, CDR1 is MRHNA, CDR2 SNTAGT. DNA of the CDR3: TGTGCCAGCAGTTTAGTTACATTAAGGAGAGGTCAGCCCCAGCATTTT. This encodes CASSLVTLRRGQPQHF.

Ten or more counts support this clonotype. The chain has TRBV3-1 and TRBJ1-4, with TRBD1 matching 7 bases. The CDR3 is made up of 16 amino acids. CDR1 is LGHDT, CDR2 YNNKEL, per germline (reference sequence). Trimming removed 4 bases from V and 7 bases from J; junction bases left unmatched: 12. The CDR3 sequence: CASSPRQGLVGEKLFF. The CDR3 region has the DNA TGTGCCAGCAGCCCCCGACAGGGTCTCGTAGGTGAAAAACTGTTTTTT.

This clonotype was seen ten or more times. V usage is TRBV11-2 and J usage is TRBJ2-5, with 8 bases lining up with TRBD2. V lost 5 bases, J lost 5 bases, and 13 bases stayed unmatched. The germline V gene has CDR1 SGHAT and CDR2 FQNNGV. CDR3 size: 16 residues. The CDR3 DNA reads as TGTGCCAGCAGCGTGCCGGGACTAGGGGGGCGGGAGACCCAGTACTTC. Protein sequence: CASSVPGLGGRETQYF.

The sample holds many counts of this clonotype. This chain connects TRBV4-1 to TRBJ2-7; TRBD1 is a possible D gene (5 bases). V was cut by 0 bases and J by 7 bases, with 16 bases left in between. CDR1 and CDR2 from the germline V gene are MGHRA and YSYEKL. The CDR3 is 15 amino acids. The CDR3 sequence is CASSQDNRSIREQYF. The CDR3 coding sequence is TGCGCCAGCAGCCAAGATAACAGGAGTATCCGGGAGCAGTACTTC.

Many counts were recorded for this clonotype. This chain uses TRBV11-2 with TRBJ2-7; tentative D call: TRBD1 (5 bases). Trimming stripped 0 bases from V and 5 bases from J, with 8 bases between. The CDR3 is made up of 13 amino acids. In germline, CDR1 is SGHAT, CDR2 FQNNGV. CDR3 sequence: CASSLESGHEQYF. CDR3 sequence (DNA): TGTGCCAGCAGCTTAGAGTCAGGGCACGAGCAGTACTTC. The full variable domain, in which reference TRBV11-2 and TRBJ2-7 provide the parts outside the CDR3, is EAGVAQSPRYKIIEKRQSVAFWCNPISGHATLYWYQQILGQGPKLLIQFQNNGVVDDSQLPKDRFSAERLKGVDSTLKIQPAKLEDSAVYLCASSLESGHEQYFGPGTRLTVT.